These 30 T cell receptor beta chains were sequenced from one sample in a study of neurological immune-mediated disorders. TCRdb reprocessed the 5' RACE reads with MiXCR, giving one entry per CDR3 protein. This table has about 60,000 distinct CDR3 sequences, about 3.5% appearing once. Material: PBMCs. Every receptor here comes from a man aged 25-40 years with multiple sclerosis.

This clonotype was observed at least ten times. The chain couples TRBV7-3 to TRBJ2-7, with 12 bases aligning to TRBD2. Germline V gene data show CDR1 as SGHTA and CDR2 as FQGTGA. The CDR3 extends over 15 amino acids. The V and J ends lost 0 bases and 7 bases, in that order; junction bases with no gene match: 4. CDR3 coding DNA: TGTGCCAGCAGCTTAACGCGACTAGCGGGAGATGAGCAGTACTTC. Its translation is CASSLTRLAGDEQYF. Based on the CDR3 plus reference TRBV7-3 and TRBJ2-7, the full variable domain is GAGVSQTPSNKVTEKGKYVELRCDPISGHTALYWYRQSLGQGPEFLIYFQGTGAADDSGLPNDRFFAVRPEGSVSTLKIQRTERGDSAVYLCASSLTRLAGDEQYFGPGTRLTVT.

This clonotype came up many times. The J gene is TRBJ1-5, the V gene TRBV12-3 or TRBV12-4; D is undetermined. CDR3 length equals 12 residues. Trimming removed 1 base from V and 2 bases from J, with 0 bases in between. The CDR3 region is CASSLGNQPQHF. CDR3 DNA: TGTGCCAGCAGTTTAGGCAATCAGCCCCAGCATTTT.

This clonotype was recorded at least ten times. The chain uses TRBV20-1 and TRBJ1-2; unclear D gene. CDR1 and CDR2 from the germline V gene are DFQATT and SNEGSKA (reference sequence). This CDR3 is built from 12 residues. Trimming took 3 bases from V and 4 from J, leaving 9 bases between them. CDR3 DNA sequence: TGCAGTGCTAGCCTCGAGCTCTATGGCTACACCTTC. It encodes CSASLELYGYTF.

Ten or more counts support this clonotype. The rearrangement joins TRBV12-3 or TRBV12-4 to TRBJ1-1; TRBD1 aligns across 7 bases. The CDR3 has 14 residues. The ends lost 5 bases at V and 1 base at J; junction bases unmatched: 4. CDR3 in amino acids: CASSPTGENTEAFF. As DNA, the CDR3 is TGTGCCAGCAGTCCTACAGGGGAGAACACTGAAGCTTTCTTT.

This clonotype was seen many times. The CDR3 sequence is CASSPGGNTEAFF. CDR3 sequence (DNA): TGTGCCAGCAGTCCCGGGGGGAACACTGAAGCTTTCTTT. The chain employs TRBV27 and TRBJ1-1; tentative D call: TRBD1 (5 bases). The CDR3 has 13 residues. The germline V gene encodes CDR1 MNHEY and CDR2 SMNVEV (reference sequence). Trimming left V 5 bases short and J 1 base short, with 8 bases between.

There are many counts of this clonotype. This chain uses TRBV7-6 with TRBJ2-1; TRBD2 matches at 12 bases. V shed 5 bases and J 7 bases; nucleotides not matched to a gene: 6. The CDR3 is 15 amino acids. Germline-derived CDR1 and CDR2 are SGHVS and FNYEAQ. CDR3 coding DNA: TGTGCCAGCAGCGTTCTAGCGGGAGGGCGGAATGAGCAGTTCTTC. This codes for CASSVLAGGRNEQFF. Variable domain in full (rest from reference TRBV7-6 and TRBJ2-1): GAGVSQSPRYKVTKRGQDVALRCDPISGHVSLYWYRQALGQGPEFLTYFNYEAQQDKSGLPNDRFSAERPEGSISTLTIQRTEQRDSAMYRCASSVLAGGRNEQFFGPGTRLTVL.

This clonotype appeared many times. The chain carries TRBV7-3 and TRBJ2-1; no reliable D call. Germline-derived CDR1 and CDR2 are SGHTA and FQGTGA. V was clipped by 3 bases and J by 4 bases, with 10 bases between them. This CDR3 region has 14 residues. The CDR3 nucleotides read TGTGCCAGCAGCTTGTTCGCAGCTTACAATGAGCAGTTCTTC. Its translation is CASSLFAAYNEQFF.

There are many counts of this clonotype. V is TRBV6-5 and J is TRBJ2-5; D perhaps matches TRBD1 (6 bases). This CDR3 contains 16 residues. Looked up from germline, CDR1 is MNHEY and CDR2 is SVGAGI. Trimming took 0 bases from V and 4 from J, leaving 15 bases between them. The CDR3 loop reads CASSYSRGRGTETQYF. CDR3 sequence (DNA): TGTGCCAGCAGTTACTCCAGGGGACGAGGGACAGAGACCCAGTACTTC.

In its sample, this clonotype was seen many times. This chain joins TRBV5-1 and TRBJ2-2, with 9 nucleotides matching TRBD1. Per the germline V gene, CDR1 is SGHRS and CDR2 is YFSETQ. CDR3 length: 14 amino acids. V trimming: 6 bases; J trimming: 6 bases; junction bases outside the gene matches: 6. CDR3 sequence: CASTRQGDAGELFF. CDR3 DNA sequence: TGCGCCAGCACGCGACAGGGGGACGCCGGGGAGCTGTTTTTT.

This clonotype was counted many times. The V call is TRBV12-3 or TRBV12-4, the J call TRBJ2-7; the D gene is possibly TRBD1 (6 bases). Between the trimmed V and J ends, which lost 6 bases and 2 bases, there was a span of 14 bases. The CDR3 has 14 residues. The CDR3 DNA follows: TGTGCCAGCAGACAACAGGGAGAGGCCTACGAGCAGTACTTC. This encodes CASRQQGEAYEQYF.

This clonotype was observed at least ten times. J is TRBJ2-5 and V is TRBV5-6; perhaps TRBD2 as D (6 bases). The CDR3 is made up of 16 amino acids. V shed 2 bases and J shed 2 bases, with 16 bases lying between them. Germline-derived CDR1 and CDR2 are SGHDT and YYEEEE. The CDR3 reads CASSLNVLARQETQYF. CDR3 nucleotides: TGTGCCAGCAGCTTAAATGTACTAGCCCGACAAGAGACCCAGTACTTC.

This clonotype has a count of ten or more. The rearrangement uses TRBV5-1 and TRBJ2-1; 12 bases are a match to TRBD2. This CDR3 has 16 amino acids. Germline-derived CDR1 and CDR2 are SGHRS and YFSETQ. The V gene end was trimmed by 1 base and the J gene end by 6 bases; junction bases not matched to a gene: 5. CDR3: CASSLFGLAGINEQFF. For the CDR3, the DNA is TGCGCCAGCAGCTTGTTTGGACTAGCGGGGATCAATGAGCAGTTCTTC. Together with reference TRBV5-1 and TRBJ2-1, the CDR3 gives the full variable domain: KAGVTQTPRYLIKTRGQQVTLSCSPISGHRSVSWYQQTPGQGLQFLFEYFSETQRNKGNFPGRFSGRQFSNSRSEMNVSTLELGDSALYLCASSLFGLAGINEQFFGPGTRLTVL.

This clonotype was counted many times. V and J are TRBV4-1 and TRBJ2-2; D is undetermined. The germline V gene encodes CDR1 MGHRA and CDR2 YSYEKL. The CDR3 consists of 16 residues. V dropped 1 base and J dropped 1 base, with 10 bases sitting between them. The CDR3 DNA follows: TGCGCCAGCAGCCAAGCCGACTTGATGAACACCGGGGAGCTGTTTTTT. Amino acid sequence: CASSQADLMNTGELFF.

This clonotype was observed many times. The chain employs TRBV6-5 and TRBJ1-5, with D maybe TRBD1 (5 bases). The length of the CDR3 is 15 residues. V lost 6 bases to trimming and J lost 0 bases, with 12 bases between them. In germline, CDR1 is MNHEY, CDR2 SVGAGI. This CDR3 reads CASSYDRYSNQPQHF. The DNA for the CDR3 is TGTGCCAGCAGCTACGACAGATATAGCAATCAGCCCCAGCATTTT.

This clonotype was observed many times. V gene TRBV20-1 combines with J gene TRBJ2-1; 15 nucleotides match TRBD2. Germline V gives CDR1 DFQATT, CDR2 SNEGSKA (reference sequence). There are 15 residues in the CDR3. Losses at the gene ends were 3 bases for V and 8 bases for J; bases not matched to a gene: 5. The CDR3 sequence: CSARGLAGGTHEQFF. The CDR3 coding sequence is TGCAGTGCTAGGGGACTAGCGGGAGGTACCCATGAGCAGTTCTTC.

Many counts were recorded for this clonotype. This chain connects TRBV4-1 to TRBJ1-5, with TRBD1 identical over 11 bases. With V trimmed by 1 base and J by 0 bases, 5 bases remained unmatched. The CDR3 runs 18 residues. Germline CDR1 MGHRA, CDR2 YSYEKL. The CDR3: CASSQGTGGLISNQPQHF. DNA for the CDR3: TGCGCCAGCAGCCAAGGGACAGGGGGCCTAATTAGCAATCAGCCCCAGCATTTT.

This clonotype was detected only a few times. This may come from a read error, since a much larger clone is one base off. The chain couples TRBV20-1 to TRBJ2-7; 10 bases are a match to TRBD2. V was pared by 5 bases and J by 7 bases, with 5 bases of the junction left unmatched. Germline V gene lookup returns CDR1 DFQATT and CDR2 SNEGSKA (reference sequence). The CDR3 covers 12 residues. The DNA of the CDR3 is TGCAGTGCTCCGGGACTAGCGAAAGAGCAGTACTTC. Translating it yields CSAPGLAKEQYF.

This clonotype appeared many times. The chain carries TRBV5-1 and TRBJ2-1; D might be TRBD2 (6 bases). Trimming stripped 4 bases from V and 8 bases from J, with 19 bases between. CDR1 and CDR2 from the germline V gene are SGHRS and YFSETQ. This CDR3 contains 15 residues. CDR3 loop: CASSPEGRVEDEQFF. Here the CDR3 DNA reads TGCGCCAGCAGCCCGGAGGGCAGGGTAGAGGATGAGCAGTTCTTC.

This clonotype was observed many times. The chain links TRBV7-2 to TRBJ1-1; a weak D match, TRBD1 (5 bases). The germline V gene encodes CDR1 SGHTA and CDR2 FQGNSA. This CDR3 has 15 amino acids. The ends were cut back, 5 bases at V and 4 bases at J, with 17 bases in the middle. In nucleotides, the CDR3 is TGTGCCAGCAGCCCAGGCGGGGCATCGAGCACTGAAGCTTTCTTT. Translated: CASSPGGASSTEAFF.

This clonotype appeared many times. CDR3 protein: CASSLTVLYEQYF. The CDR3 bases are TGTGCCAGCAGCCTCACCGTCCTTTACGAGCAGTACTTC. This chain joins TRBV14 and TRBJ2-7; D is ambiguous. Germline loops: CDR1 SGHDN, CDR2 FVKESK. Trimming left V 4 bases short and J 4 bases short, with 11 bases between. The CDR3 covers 13 residues.

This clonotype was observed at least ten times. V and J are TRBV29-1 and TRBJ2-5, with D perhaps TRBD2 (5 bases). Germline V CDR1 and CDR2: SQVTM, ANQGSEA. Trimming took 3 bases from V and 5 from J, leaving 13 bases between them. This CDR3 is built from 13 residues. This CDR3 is CSVDRGVGETQYF. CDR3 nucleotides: TGCAGCGTTGATCGGGGAGTCGGGGAGACCCAGTACTTC. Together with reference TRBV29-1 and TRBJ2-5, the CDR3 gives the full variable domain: SAVISQKPSRDICQRGTSLTIQCQVDSQVTMMFWYRQQPGQSLTLIATANQGSEATYESGFVIDKFPISRPNLTFSTLTVSNMSPEDSSIYLCSVDRGVGETQYFGPGTRLLVL.

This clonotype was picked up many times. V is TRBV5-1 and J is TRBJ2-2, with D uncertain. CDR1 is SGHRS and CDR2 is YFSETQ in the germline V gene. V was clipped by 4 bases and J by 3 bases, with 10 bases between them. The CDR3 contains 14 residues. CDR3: CASSPGGHTGELFF. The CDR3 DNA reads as TGCGCCAGCAGCCCCGGTGGGCACACCGGGGAGCTGTTTTTT.

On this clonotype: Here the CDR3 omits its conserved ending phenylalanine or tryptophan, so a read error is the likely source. CDR3 residues: CASSQDRNYGYTN. The CDR3 coding sequence is TGTGCCAGCAGCCAGGACAGGAACTATGGCTACACCAAC. This rearrangement joins TRBV5-6 to TRBJ1-2; 7 bases are a match to TRBD1. The germline V gene encodes CDR1 SGHDT and CDR2 YYEEEE. The CDR3 length is 13 residues. V was clipped by 4 bases and J by 2 bases; unmatched bases: 2.

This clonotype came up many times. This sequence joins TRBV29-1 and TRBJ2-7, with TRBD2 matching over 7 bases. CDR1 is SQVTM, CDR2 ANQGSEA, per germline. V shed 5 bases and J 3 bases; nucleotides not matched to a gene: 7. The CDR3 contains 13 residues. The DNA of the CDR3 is TGCAGCGTTCCAGGGAGGGACGGCTACGAGCAGTACTTC. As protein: CSVPGRDGYEQYF.

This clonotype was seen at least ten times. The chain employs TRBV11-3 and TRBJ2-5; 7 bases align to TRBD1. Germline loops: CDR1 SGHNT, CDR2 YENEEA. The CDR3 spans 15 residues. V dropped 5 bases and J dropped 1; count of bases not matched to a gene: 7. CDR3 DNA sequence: TGTGCCAGCAGCCCGGGACAGAGCTTCCAAGAGACCCAGTACTTC. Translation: CASSPGQSFQETQYF.

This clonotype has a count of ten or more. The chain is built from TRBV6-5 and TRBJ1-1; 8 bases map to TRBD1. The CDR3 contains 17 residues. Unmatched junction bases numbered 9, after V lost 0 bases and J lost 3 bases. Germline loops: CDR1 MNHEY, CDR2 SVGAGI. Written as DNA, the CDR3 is TGTGCCAGCAGTTACTCGGCTAATACAGGGGGGGACACTGAAGCTTTCTTT. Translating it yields CASSYSANTGGDTEAFF.

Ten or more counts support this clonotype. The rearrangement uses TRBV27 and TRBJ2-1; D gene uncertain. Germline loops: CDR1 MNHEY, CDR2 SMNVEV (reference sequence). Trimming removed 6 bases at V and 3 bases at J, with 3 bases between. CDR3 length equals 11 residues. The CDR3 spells CASRDYNEQFF. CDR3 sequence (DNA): TGTGCCAGCAGGGACTACAATGAGCAGTTCTTC.

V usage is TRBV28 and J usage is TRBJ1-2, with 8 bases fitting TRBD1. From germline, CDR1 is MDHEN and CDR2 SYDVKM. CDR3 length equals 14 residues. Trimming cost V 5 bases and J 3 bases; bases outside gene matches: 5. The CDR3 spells CASSTGGDYYGYTF. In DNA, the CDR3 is TGTGCCAGCAGTACAGGGGGTGATTACTATGGCTACACCTTC.

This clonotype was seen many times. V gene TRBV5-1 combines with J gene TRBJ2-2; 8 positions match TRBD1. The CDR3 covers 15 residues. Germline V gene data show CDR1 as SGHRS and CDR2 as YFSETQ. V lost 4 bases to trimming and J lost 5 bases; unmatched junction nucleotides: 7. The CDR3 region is CASSVRTGGTGELFF. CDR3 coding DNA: TGCGCCAGCAGCGTACGAACAGGGGGAACCGGGGAGCTGTTTTTT.

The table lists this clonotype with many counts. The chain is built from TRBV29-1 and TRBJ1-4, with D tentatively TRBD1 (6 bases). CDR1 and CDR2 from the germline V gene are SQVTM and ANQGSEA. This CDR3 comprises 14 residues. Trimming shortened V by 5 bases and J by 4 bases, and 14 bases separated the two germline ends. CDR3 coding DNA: TGCAGCGTTTCCCAGGGGTCGGGTAATGAAAAACTGTTTTTT. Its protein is CSVSQGSGNEKLFF.